This T cell receptor beta chain was sequenced in a study of blood T cell repertoires in COVID-19. The germline CDR1 and CDR2 sequences are SEHNR and FQNEAQ (reference sequence). V shed 4 bases and J shed 7 bases, with 22 bases lying between them. The CDR3 covers 16 residues. This clone was found once. Researchers sorted participants into cohorts using their self-reported clinical history. Recovered participants had two consecutive negative NP/OP PCR tests, healthcare professional clearance, or symptom resolution. The authors' processing: Amplified reference gene primers provided the basis for estimating nucleated cell counts. Using immunoSEQ multiplex PCR, the repertoire was profiled, and TCRdb retains in-frame clones only, with some absent. For V, J and clone size, that table is used; D and trimming come from the DNA. The table includes 150,000 or so clones, 80% detected once.

This sequence was found in a man aged 35-49 years who had recovered from COVID-19. Source material: PBMCs or T cells enriched from blood (not recorded which). The chain links TRBV7-9 to TRBJ1-2; TRBD1 is a possible D gene (6 bases). The CDR3: CASSSAGAGGSGGYTF. The CDR3 DNA is TGTGCCAGCAGCTCCGCCGGCGCGGGGGGCAGCGGTGGCTACACCTTC.